One sample yielded the 26 T cell receptor beta chains listed below, sequenced in a study of T cells in Graves' hyperthyroidism and ophthalmopathy. TCR beta CDR3 region amplification was performed from RNA transcripts. HTBI primers were used for first-round RT-PCR of the TCR CDR3. TCRdb reprocessed the multiplex PCR reads via MiXCR and lists one record per CDR3 protein. The sample lists about 500,000 distinct CDR3 sequences, approximately 15% occurring once. The sequencing sample was made of blood. These receptors all stem from a woman aged 18-29 years with Graves' hyperthyroidism.

V usage is TRBV11-2 and J usage is TRBJ1-4; maybe TRBD1 (6 bases). V lost 5 bases and J lost 5, with 15 bases in between. The CDR3 length is 15 residues. In germline, CDR1 is SGHAT, CDR2 FQNNGV. CDR3: CASSQAGTLNEKLFF. In DNA form, the CDR3 reads TGTGCCAGCAGCCAAGCCGGGACATTGAATGAAAAACTGTTTTTT.

This clonotype was recorded many times. CDR3 amino acids: CAISTGPLSGAWNEQFF. CDR3 nucleotide sequence: TGTGCCATTTCGACAGGGCCCTTATCGGGGGCGTGGAATGAGCAGTTCTTC. The chain recombines TRBV11-3 with TRBJ2-1; possible D gene TRBD1, 7 bases. The CDR3 runs to 17 residues. Trimming removed 10 bases at V and 7 bases at J, with 29 bases between. Germline values: CDR1 SGHNT, CDR2 YENEEA.

This clonotype was detected only a few times. The rearrangement uses TRBV5-1 and TRBJ1-2, with TRBD1 identical over 7 bases. The germline CDR1 and CDR2 sequences are SGHRS and YFSETQ. J was trimmed by 6 bases and V by 0 bases; bases with no gene match: 5. There are 14 residues in the CDR3. The CDR3 protein is CASSLGQGVDGYTF. Here the CDR3 DNA reads TGCGCCAGCAGCTTGGGGCAGGGGGTTGATGGCTACACCTTC.

This clonotype was seen a handful of times. The chain links TRBV20-1 to TRBJ2-7; D is unresolved. The V end was cut by 3 bases, the J end by 0 bases, with 12 bases between. Germline CDR1 DFQATT, CDR2 SNEGSKA (reference sequence). This CDR3 spans 14 amino acids. Written as DNA, the CDR3 is TGCAGTGCTAGGCCCCAACAGAGCTCCTACGAGCAGTACTTC. Its translation is CSARPQQSSYEQYF.

This clonotype was observed many times. This chain joins TRBV11-3 and TRBJ1-1, with TRBD1 as a possible D gene (6 bases). The CDR3 has 13 residues. V lost 5 bases to trimming and J lost 6 bases, with 13 bases between them. Germline values: CDR1 SGHNT, CDR2 YENEEA. DNA for the CDR3: TGTGCCAGCAGCCGGATTACAGGGCCTGAAGCTTTCTTT. As protein: CASSRITGPEAFF.

This clonotype was observed a few times. The chain uses TRBV2 and TRBJ2-7; 8 bases match TRBD1. Germline V CDR1 and CDR2: SNHLY, FYNNEI. This CDR3 is 14 amino acids long. With 7 bases clipped from V and 3 bases from J, the junction kept 8 bases outside the gene matches. DNA for the CDR3: TGTGCCAGCACCCCGAGGGACAGGAACTACGAGCAGTACTTC. It translates to CASTPRDRNYEQYF.

On this clonotype: A read error may explain this, as a much larger clone is one base away. The chain is built from TRBV7-9 and TRBJ1-4; no firm D call. Germline V gives CDR1 SEHNR, CDR2 FQNEAQ (reference sequence). Trimming removed 0 bases from V and 6 bases from J, with 8 bases in between. This CDR3 contains 14 residues. CDR3 in DNA: TGTGCCAGCAGCTTAGCAGGGTCCGATGAAAAACTGTTTTTT. Residues: CASSLAGSDEKLFF.

This clonotype occurred many times. The chain carries TRBV28 and TRBJ1-6, with a tentative D call TRBD1 (5 bases). V was shortened by 7 bases and J by 8 bases, with 18 bases between the two germline ends. CDR3 size: 15 residues. CDR1 MDHEN and CDR2 SYDVKM come from the germline V gene. The CDR3 loop reads CASIPTGGDHSPLHF. As DNA, the CDR3 is TGTGCCAGCATCCCGACTGGGGGGGATCATTCACCCCTCCACTTT.

CDR3 sequence reads: CASSLDGTGAGTQYF. The CDR3 DNA sequence: TGCGCCAGCAGCTTGGACGGGACAGGGGCGGGGACCCAGTACTTC. The chain combines TRBV5-1 with TRBJ2-5; 10 bases agree with TRBD1. Germline CDR1 SGHRS, CDR2 YFSETQ. The CDR3 contains 15 residues. J was trimmed by 7 bases and V by 0 bases; bases with no gene match: 6.

This clonotype was seen at least ten times. In DNA form, the CDR3 reads TGCAGTGCTAGGGGGGGGAGCAACTCTGGAAACACCATATATTTT. It codes for CSARGGSNSGNTIYF. This chain joins TRBV20-1 and TRBJ1-3, with D maybe TRBD1 (5 bases). In germline, CDR1 is DFQATT, CDR2 SNEGSKA (reference sequence). The ends were cut back, 3 bases at V and 0 bases at J, with 12 bases in the middle. This CDR3 has 15 residues.

This chain links TRBV6-1 with TRBJ2-1, with 16 bases aligning to TRBD2. V trimming: 6 bases; J trimming: 7 bases; junction bases outside the gene matches: 9. The germline V gene encodes CDR1 MNHNS and CDR2 SASEGT. The CDR3 consists of 17 residues. CDR3: CASSRGLAGGPWNEQFF. CDR3 coding DNA: TGTGCCAGCAGCCGGGGACTAGCGGGAGGGCCCTGGAATGAGCAGTTCTTC.

In the case of this clonotype: A read error may explain this, as a much larger clone is one base away. This sequence joins TRBV6-2 or TRBV6-3 and TRBJ2-1; TRBD2 aligns across 7 bases. The last part of the DNA fits TRBJ2-7 better; the J call may be wrong. The CDR3 is 13 amino acids. CDR1 is MNHEY, CDR2 SVGEGT, per germline. The CDR3 DNA follows: TGTGCCAGCAGTTCGACTAGCCGGGATGAGCAGTACTTC. Its translation is CASSSTSRDEQYF.

This clonotype was seen many times. The chain employs TRBV7-3 and TRBJ1-1; perhaps TRBD1 as D (5 bases). CDR3 size: 12 residues. V was cut by 4 bases and J by 6 bases, with 9 bases left in between. The V gene's germline CDR1 is SGHTA and CDR2 FQGTGA. CDR3 amino acids: CASSSTGAEAFF. As DNA, the CDR3 is TGTGCCAGCAGCTCCACAGGAGCTGAAGCTTTCTTT.

V usage is TRBV29-1 and J usage is TRBJ1-1, with 7 bases identical to TRBD1. Germline CDR1 SQVTM, CDR2 ANQGSEA. The CDR3 is 11 residues long. Trimming cost V 6 bases and J 8 bases; bases outside gene matches: 6. The CDR3 loop reads CSVQDRAEAFF. As DNA, the CDR3 is TGCAGCGTCCAAGACAGGGCCGAAGCTTTCTTT.

This clonotype showed up many times. V is TRBV27 and J is TRBJ1-1, with TRBD1 matching over 9 bases. The CDR3 runs to 13 residues. The V gene's germline CDR1 is MNHEY and CDR2 SMNVEV (reference sequence). The ends lost 6 bases at V and 8 bases at J; junction bases unmatched: 7. The CDR3 DNA sequence: TGTGCCAGCAGACTCAGAGACAGGGGGGAAGCTTTCTTT. Its translation: CASRLRDRGEAFF.

This clonotype has a count of ten or more. The chain recombines TRBV7-9 with TRBJ2-6; a weak D match, TRBD2 (5 bases). Trimming cost V 6 bases and J 0 bases, with 21 bases left between them. Germline assignment: CDR1 SEHNR and CDR2 FQNEAQ (reference sequence). This CDR3 is 19 amino acids long. CDR3 sequence (DNA): TGTGCCAGCAGTCACACTATGGGGAGCCCATCCTCTGGGGCCAACGTCCTGACTTTC. Its translation: CASSHTMGSPSSGANVLTF.

The chain uses TRBV6-5 and TRBJ2-1; 10 nucleotides agree with TRBD2. Germline assignment: CDR1 MNHEY and CDR2 SVGAGI. The J segment lost 6 bases and the V segment lost 2 bases, leaving 4 bases of the junction unmatched. CDR3 length: 15 residues. DNA for the CDR3: TGTGCCAGCAGTTACGTTAGCGGGAGGATCAATGAGCAGTTCTTC. Translation: CASSYVSGRINEQFF.

This clonotype was counted only a few times. This rearrangement joins TRBV5-6 to TRBJ2-1, with D perhaps given as TRBD1 or TRBD2 (5 bases each). The CDR3 contains 14 residues. V shed 4 bases and J shed 2 bases, with 10 bases lying between them. CDR1 and CDR2 from the germline V gene are SGHDT and YYEEEE. CDR3 in amino acids: CASSQGEAYNEQFF. CDR3 nucleotide sequence: TGTGCCAGCAGCCAGGGAGAAGCCTACAATGAGCAGTTCTTC.

This clonotype occurred many times. The rearrangement joins TRBV6-1 to TRBJ2-1, with 10 bases fitting TRBD2. The CDR3 covers 16 residues. Germline CDR1 and CDR2: MNHNS and SASEGT. V shed 3 bases and J 6 bases; nucleotides not matched to a gene: 8. The CDR3 here is CASSEAGTSAFNEQFF. DNA for the CDR3: TGTGCCAGCAGTGAGGCCGGGACTAGCGCCTTCAATGAGCAGTTCTTC.

This clonotype was seen only a few times. This sequence joins TRBV19 and TRBJ1-2; 7 positions match TRBD1. V lost 8 bases and J lost 8; bases outside the gene matches: 14. Germline V gives CDR1 LNHDA, CDR2 SQIVND (reference sequence). This CDR3 comprises 14 residues. CDR3 sequence reads: CASYRGQSFWGYTF. The CDR3 DNA is TGTGCCAGTTACAGGGGCCAATCCTTTTGGGGCTACACCTTC.

This clonotype was seen more than once but under ten times. V gene TRBV30 combines with J gene TRBJ2-7, with D perhaps TRBD1 (6 bases). Germline CDR1 reads GTSNPN; CDR2 reads SVGIG (reference sequence). Trimming cost V 0 bases and J 4 bases, with 10 bases left between them. The CDR3 totals 13 residues. The chain's CDR3 is CAWSVSGEYEQYF. The CDR3 DNA is TGTGCCTGGAGTGTCTCAGGGGAATACGAGCAGTACTTC.

The chain links TRBV6-2 or TRBV6-3 to TRBJ2-3; 11 bases align to TRBD2. V was pared by 6 bases and J by 8 bases, with 7 bases of the junction left unmatched. CDR3 length: 14 residues. Germline values: CDR1 MNHEY, CDR2 SVGEGT. CDR3 loop: CASRGTSGTVTQYF. The CDR3 DNA follows: TGTGCCAGCAGGGGGACTAGCGGTACTGTTACGCAGTATTTT.

This clonotype was recorded many times. The V call is TRBV14, the J call TRBJ2-1; D is ambiguous. The V and J ends lost 3 bases and 5 bases respectively, with 14 bases between them. The CDR3 extends over 15 amino acids. In germline, CDR1 is SGHDN, CDR2 FVKESK. The CDR3 spells CASSQYPGRNNEQFF. The CDR3 nucleotides read TGTGCCAGCAGCCAGTACCCCGGACGGAACAATGAGCAGTTCTTC.

This clonotype was counted ten times or more. The chain has TRBV12-3 or TRBV12-4 and TRBJ1-2; 8 bases match TRBD1. The CDR3 has 13 residues. With 7 bases clipped from V and 7 bases from J, the junction kept 8 bases outside the gene matches. The CDR3 region is CASITDRDGGYTF. CDR3 DNA: TGTGCCAGCATAACGGACAGGGATGGTGGCTACACCTTC.

This clonotype came up many times. The chain employs TRBV24-1 and TRBJ1-2, with 8 bases fitting TRBD1. In germline, CDR1 is KGHDR, CDR2 SFDVKD. CDR3 length: 12 residues. With V trimmed by 5 bases and J by 6 bases, 1 base remained unmatched. The CDR3 DNA sequence: TGTGCCACCAGTGTGGACAGGGATGGCTACACCTTC. It yields the protein CATSVDRDGYTF.

Many counts were recorded for this clonotype. The rearrangement joins TRBV24-1 to TRBJ2-2; D perhaps matches TRBD2 (5 bases). The CDR3 length is 14 residues. Germline assignment: CDR1 KGHDR and CDR2 SFDVKD. Trimming took 3 bases from V and 6 from J, leaving 10 bases between them. The CDR3, as DNA: TGTGCCACCAGTGATCAAGCGGTGCCCGGGGAGCTGTTTTTT. It encodes CATSDQAVPGELFF.